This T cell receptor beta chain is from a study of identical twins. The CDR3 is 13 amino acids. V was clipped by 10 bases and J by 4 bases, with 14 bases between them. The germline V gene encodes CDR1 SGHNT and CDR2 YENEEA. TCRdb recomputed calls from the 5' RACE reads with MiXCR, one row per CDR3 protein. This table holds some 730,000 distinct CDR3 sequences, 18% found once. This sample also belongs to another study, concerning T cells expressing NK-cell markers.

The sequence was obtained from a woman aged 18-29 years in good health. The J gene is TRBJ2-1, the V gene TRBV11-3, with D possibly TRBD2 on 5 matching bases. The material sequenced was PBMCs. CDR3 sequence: CAIARTEYNEQFF. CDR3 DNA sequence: TGTGCCATCGCTCGGACTGAGTACAATGAGCAGTTCTTC.